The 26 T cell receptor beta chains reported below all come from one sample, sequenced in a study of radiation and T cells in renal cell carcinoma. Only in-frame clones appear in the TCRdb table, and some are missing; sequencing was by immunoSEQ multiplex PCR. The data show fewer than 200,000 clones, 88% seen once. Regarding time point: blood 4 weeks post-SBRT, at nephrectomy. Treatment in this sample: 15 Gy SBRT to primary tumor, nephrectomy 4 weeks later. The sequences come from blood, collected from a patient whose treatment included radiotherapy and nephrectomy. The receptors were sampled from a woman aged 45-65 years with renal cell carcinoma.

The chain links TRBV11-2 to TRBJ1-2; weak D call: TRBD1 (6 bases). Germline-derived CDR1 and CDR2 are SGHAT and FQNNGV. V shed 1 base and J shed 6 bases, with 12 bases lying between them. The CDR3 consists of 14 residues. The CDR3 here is CASSLAGASDGYTF. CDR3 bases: TGTGCCAGCAGCTTAGCAGGGGCGTCCGATGGCTACACCTTC.

The chain's CDR3 is CASSEGENTIYF. Here the CDR3 DNA reads TGTGCCAGCAGTGAGGGGGAAAACACCATATATTTT. The chain uses TRBV2 and TRBJ1-3; weak D call: TRBD1 (5 bases). This CDR3 contains 12 residues. CDR1 and CDR2 from the germline V gene are SNHLY and FYNNEI. Between the trimmed V and J ends, which lost 3 bases and 6 bases, there was a span of 6 bases.

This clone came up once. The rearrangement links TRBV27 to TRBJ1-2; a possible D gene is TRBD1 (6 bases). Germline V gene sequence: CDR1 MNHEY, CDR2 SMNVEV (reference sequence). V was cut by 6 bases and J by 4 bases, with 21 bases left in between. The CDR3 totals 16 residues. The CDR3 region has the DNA TGTGCCAGCAGGTTAGGCAGGGGACGTGGGGGCTATGGCTACACCTTC. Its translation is CASRLGRGRGGYGYTF.

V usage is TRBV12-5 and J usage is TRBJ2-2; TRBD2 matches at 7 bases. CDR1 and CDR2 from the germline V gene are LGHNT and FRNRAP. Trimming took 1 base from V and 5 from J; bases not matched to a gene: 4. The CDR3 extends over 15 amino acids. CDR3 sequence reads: CASGLEVGGTGELFF. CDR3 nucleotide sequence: TGTGCTAGTGGTTTGGAAGTGGGGGGGACCGGGGAGCTGTTTTTT.

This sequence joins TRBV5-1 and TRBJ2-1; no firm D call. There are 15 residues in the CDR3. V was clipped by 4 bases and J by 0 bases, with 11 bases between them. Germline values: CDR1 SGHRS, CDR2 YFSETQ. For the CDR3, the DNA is TGCGCCAGCAGCCCGGACCCGAGCTCCTACAATGAGCAGTTCTTC. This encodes CASSPDPSSYNEQFF.

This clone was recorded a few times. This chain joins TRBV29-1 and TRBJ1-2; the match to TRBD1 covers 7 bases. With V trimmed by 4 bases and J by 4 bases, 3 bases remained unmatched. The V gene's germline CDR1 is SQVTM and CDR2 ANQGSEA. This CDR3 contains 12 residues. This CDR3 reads CSVVTGVYGYTF. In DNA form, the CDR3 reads TGCAGCGTTGTAACAGGGGTCTATGGCTACACCTTC.

The CDR3 DNA sequence: TGTGCCACCAGCAGCCTAGCGGGGGGGCCTTCCGCAGATACGCAGTATTTT. Translating it yields CATSSLAGGPSADTQYF. The V and J genes are TRBV15 and TRBJ2-3; 12 nucleotides line up with TRBD2. The V and J ends lost 3 bases and 4 bases, in that order; junction bases with no gene match: 8. In germline, CDR1 is LNHNV, CDR2 YYDKDF (reference sequence). There are 17 residues in the CDR3.

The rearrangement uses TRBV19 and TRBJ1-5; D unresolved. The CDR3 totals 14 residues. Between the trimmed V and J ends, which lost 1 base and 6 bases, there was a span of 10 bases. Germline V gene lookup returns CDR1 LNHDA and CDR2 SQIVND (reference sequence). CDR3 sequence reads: CASSIGPDGQPQHF. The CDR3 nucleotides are TGTGCCAGTAGTATAGGACCCGATGGTCAGCCCCAGCATTTT.

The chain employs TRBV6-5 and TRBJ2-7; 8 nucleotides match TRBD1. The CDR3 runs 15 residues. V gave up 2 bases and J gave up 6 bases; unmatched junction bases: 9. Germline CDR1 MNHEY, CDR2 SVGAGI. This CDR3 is CASSYNEGQGGEQYF. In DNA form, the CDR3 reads TGTGCCAGCAGTTACAATGAAGGACAGGGAGGCGAGCAGTACTTC.

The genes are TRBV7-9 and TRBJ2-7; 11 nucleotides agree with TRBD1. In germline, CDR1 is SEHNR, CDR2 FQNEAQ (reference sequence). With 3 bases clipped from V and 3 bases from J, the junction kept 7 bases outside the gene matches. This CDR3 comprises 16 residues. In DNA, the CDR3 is TGTGCCAGCAGCTTTCAATCGGGACAGGGGGACTACGAGCAGTACTTC. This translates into CASSFQSGQGDYEQYF.

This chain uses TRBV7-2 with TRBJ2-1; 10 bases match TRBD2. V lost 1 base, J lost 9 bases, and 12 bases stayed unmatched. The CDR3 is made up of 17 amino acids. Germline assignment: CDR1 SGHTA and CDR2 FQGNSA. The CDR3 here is CASSLVSASGGLGEQFF. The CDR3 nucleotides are TGTGCCAGCAGCTTAGTCAGTGCTAGCGGGGGTCTTGGTGAGCAGTTCTTC.

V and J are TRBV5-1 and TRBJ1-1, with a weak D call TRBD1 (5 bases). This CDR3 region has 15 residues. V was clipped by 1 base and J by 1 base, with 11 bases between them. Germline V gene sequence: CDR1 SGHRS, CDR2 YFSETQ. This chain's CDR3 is CASSLLGVENTEAFF. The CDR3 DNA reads TGCGCCAGCAGCTTGCTGGGGGTGGAGAACACTGAAGCTTTCTTT.

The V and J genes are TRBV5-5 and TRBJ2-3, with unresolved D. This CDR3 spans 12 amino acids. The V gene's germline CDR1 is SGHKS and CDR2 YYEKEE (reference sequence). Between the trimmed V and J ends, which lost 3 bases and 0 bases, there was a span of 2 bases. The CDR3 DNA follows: TGTGCCAGCAGCTCGAGCACAGATACGCAGTATTTT. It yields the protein CASSSSTDTQYF.

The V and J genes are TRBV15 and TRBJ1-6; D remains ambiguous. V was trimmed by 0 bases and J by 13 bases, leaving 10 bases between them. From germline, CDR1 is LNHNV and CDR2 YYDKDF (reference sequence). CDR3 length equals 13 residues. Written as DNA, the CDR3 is TGTGCCACCAGCAGAGACCCGAATCTGCCCCTCCACTTT. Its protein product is CATSRDPNLPLHF. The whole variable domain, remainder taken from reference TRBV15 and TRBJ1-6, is DAMVIQNPRYQVTQFGKPVTLSCSQTLNHNVMYWYQQKSSQAPKLLFHYYDKDFNNEADTPDNFQSRRPNTSFCFLDIRSPGLGDTAMYLCATSRDPNLPLHFGNGTRLTVT.

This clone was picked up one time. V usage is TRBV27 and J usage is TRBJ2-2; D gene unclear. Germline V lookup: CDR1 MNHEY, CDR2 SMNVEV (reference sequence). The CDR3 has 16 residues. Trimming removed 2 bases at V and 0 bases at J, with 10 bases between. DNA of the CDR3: TGTGCCAGCAGTTTAGAGGTACCAGCGAACACCGGGGAGCTGTTTTTT. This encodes CASSLEVPANTGELFF.

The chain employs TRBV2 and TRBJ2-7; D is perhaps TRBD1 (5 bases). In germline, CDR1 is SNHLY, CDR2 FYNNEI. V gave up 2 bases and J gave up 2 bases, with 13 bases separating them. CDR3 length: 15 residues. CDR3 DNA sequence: TGTGCCAGCAGTGAACAGGGCGAAGTCACCTACGAGCAGTACTTC. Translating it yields CASSEQGEVTYEQYF.

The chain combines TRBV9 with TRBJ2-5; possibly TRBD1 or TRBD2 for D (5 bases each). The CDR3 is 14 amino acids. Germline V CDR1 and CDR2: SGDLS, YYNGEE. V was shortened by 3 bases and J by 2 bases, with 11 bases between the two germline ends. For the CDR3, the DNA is TGTGCCAGCAGCGCGTGGGGGTCACAAGAGACCCAGTACTTC. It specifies CASSAWGSQETQYF.

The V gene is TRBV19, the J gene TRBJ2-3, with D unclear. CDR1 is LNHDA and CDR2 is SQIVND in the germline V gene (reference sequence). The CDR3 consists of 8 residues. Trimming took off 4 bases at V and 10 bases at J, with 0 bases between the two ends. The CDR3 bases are TGTGCCAGTAGTACGCAGTATTTT. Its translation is CASSTQYF.

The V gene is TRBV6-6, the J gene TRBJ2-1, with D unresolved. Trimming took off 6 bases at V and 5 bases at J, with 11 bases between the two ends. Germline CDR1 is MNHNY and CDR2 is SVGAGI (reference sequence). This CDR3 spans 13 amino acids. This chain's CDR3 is CASRSLRDNEQFF. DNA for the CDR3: TGTGCCAGCAGGTCCCTGCGCGACAATGAGCAGTTCTTC.

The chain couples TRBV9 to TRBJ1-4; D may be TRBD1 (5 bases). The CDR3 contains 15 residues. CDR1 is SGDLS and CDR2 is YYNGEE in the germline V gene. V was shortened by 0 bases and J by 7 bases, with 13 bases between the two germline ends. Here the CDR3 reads CASSVAGTLVEKLFF. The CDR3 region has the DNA TGTGCCAGCAGCGTAGCCGGGACCCTTGTTGAAAAACTGTTTTTT.

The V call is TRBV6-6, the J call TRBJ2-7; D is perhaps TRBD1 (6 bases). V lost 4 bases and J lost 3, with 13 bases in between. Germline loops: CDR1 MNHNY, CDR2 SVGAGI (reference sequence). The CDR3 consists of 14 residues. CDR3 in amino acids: CASSSSKGGYEQYF. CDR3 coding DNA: TGTGCCAGCAGTTCCTCCAAAGGGGGCTACGAGCAGTACTTC.

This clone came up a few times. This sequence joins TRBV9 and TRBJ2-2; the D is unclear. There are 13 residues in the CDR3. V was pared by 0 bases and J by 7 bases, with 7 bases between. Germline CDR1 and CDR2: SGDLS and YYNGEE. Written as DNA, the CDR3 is TGTGCCAGCAGCGTAGGACGTGACGGGGAGCTGTTTTTT. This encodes CASSVGRDGELFF.

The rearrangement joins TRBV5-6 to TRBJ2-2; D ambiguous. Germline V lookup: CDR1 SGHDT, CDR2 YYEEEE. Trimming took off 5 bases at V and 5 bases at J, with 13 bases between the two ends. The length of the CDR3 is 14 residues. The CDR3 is CASRGKVGTGELFF. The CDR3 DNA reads TGTGCCAGCAGGGGCAAGGTCGGAACCGGGGAGCTGTTTTTT. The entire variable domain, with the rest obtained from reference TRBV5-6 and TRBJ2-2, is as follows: DAGVTQSPTHLIKTRGQQVTLRCSPKSGHDTVSWYQQALGQGPQFIFQYYEEEERQRGNFPDRFSGHQFPNYSSELNVNALLLGDSALYLCASRGKVGTGELFFGEGSRLTVL.

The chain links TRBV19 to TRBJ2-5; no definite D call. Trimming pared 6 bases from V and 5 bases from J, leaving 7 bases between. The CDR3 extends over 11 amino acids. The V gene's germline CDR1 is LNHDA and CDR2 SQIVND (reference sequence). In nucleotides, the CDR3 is TGTGCCAGTAGCCTTGGGGAGACCCAGTACTTC. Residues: CASSLGETQYF.

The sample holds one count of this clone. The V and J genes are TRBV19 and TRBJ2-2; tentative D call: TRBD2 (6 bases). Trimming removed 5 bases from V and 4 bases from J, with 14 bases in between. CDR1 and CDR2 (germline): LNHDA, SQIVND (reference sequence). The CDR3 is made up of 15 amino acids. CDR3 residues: CASSLRLGGTGELFF. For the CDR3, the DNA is TGTGCCAGTAGTCTCCGACTGGGGGGCACCGGGGAGCTGTTTTTT.

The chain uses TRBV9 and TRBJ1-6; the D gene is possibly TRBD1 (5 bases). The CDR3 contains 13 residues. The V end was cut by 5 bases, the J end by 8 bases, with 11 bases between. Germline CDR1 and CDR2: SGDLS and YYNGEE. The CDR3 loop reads CASSWGTDSPLHF. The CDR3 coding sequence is TGTGCCAGCAGTTGGGGCACGGATTCACCCCTCCACTTT.